This T cell receptor (beta chain) stems from a study of cytomegalovirus exposure and HLA in healthy donors (dated by TCRdb to between 2016 and 2019). With regard to the full study: According to an earlier analysis of several hundred of the donors, roughly 180 million T cells yielded approximately 120 million unique TCR beta sequences and approximately 300 Gb of sequence data. An early release that covered some 630 HLA-typed donors contained approximately 300 gigabases of sequencing data and tens of millions of unique TCR sequences. Of the 350 to 450 genotyped donors, approximately 82% fell in the genetic ancestry cluster associated with self-reported Caucasian donors. The study was designed to test whether signatures of past pathogen exposure could be identified by cataloging public T cell receptors. The study used immunosequencing to profile the T cell repertoires of approximately 630 subjects and linked those repertoires to cytomegalovirus serostatus. In addition to the first cohort of approximately 670 subjects, a separate validation cohort of around 110 different subjects was used. To predict cytomegalovirus infection status, the study combined high-throughput TCR immunosequencing, statistical association of individual TCRs with disease status, and machine learning. A later analysis re-analyzed previously published TCR beta repertoires from several hundred donors and added high-resolution HLA genotyping to study TCR occurrence patterns. In the later analysis, no new phenotypic data were used to find candidate immune exposures; instead, reliance was placed on TCR beta sequences and their occurrence across donors. In an earlier analysis of 587 of the donors, high-throughput TCR beta sequencing was used to judge whether each TCR beta V gene segment behaved as functional or pseudogenic. Donor age, sex, ethnicity and CMV serostatus were compiled alongside the repertoire data. In a later genetic analysis, genome-wide SNP genotypes for 398 of the 666 donors were used, and that subset was treated as a discovery cohort. All discovery cohort repertoires had been generated on a single sequencing platform. Both class I and class II loci were covered by HLA typing, at four-digit resolution. The number of typed donors differed by locus: about 620-640 for A, B, C, DRB1 and DQB1; approximately 530 for DQA1; roughly 600 for DPA1; and roughly 490 for DPB1. Five DR-DQ haplotypes were treated as single units for association and clustering because of strong linkage in the cohort. On average, roughly 200,000 unique TCR beta nucleotide sequences were sequenced per donor among fewer than 500 genotyped donors of the cohort, with 15% to 20% of those sequences being non-productive.

On the study overall, not on this receptor specifically: Linkage disequilibrium might explain the correlated functional status among segregating V segments, but an unknown experimental factor could not be ruled out. In this cohort, only TCR beta chains were sequenced, and detectable features were limited by the absence of alpha or paired-chain data. The authors suggested that the approach could potentially be extended to other disease states and immunological phenotypes. Across donors, most TCR sequences were observed very rarely, whereas some public TCRs were present in many individuals. In vitro tests confirmed that a few of the cytomegalovirus-associated TCR beta chains recognize cytomegalovirus antigens. According to a later analysis, parvovirus B19, influenza, CMV and Epstein-Barr virus appeared linked to several top co-occurrence clusters. Because counts were too low, about 17 rarely observed V segments, including chromosome 9 orphons, were excluded from the earlier analysis of a few hundred of the donors. Because HLA typing was unavailable for some donors at each locus, only the typed subset was used in association tests. Assigning TCR associations to individual alleles was difficult when HLA alleles, especially DR and DQ, strongly co-occurred. A further reported finding was that TCR beta sequences accurately predicted the HLA-A and HLA-B alleles for most subjects in the first cohort. Specific HLA alleles were associated with 15,000 to 20,000 TCR beta sequences at a false discovery rate of 0.05 in a later analysis. Sequencing depth was assumed to be roughly uniform across donors in the presence/absence analyses, though that assumption may not hold. Compared with the approximately 600-donor mean, donors in an Asian-associated ancestry cluster had fewer N-insertions in productive TCRs, according to a later genetic analysis. The 87-base-pair reads could not distinguish some IMGT-functional V segments, including TRBV6-2 and TRBV6-3, so those segments were excluded. Immune exposure information for the cohort was limited to CMV serostatus. A later analysis found that TCR association rates varied across HLA loci, with DRB1 alleles showing the most associated TCRs and HLA-C alleles the fewest. An earlier analysis of some 560 of the donors showed that most TCR beta V segments appeared in productive rearrangements either about 90% or about 30% of the time, which broadly matched IMGT annotations. Most CMV-associated TCR beta chains appeared to be HLA-restricted in a later analysis, and the HLA associations seemed to be driven largely by CMV exposure. Cytomegalovirus status was reported to be diagnosed by the classifier with high specificity and sensitivity in both the original and validation cohorts. In a later analysis, HLA-associated TCR beta chains showed more clonal expansion and lower generation probabilities than non-associated chains that were equally common. A later genetic analysis associated a missense DCLRE1C variant with V-gene and J-gene trimming of TCR beta chains, and an independent cohort replicated the association. A cluster of highly shared sequence variants was judged likely to be a technical artifact of the sequencing pipeline. The study gave a list of roughly 150 TCR beta chains associated with cytomegalovirus.

The CDR3 measures 14 amino acids from cysteine to phenylalanine. Only the CDR3 part of the read is kept: 42 bases, read in frame from the first base. CDR1 and CDR2 are drawn from the germline V gene (reference sequence): SGHNT, YYREEE. Relative to germline, V is 2 bases shorter and J is 3 bases shorter, with 9 bases between their ends. This clone was seen a single time. Its antigen specificity is not known. One base away there is no much larger clone; base qualities are not given. The cohort was made up of about 670 healthy bone marrow donors. At the time of sampling, every cohort member was nominally healthy, though immune exposures that went unrecorded were likely present. The donor was CMV seronegative and was included in the group of under 450 seronegative cohort members. Every donor gave a peripheral blood sample, and the peripheral blood mononuclear cells from that sample were used for TCR beta sequencing. Genomic DNA extraction from the blood cell samples was performed with the Qiagen DNeasy Blood Extraction Kit.

The method behind the library was the immunoSEQ multiplex PCR assay. For the multiplex PCR, a mixture combining 60 forward primers for TCR Vbeta segments and 13 reverse primers for TCR Jbeta segments was used. The CDR3 region of rearranged TCR beta genes was amplified from genomic DNA with a multiplex PCR assay. The amplified TCR beta libraries were sequenced on the Illumina HiSeq System as 87-base-pair reads. From the authors' description of their analysis: In a later analysis, 77 million or so unique TCR beta chains were counted across the roughly 610 repertoires, and roughly 11 million of these chains were shared by at least two donors. A nearest-neighbor algorithm error-corrected the raw reads and collapsed the reads into unique sequences, merging closely related sequences to remove PCR and sequencing errors. V, D and J gene segments were assigned by aligning CDR3 sequences to IMGT reference sequences. For a sequence to be retained, a match of at least six nucleotides to both a V gene segment and a J gene segment was required. A rearrangement counted as productive if the CDR3 had no stop codons and remained in frame with V and J, and every other rearrangement counted as non-productive. CDR3 was defined according to IMGT convention as the region running from the second conserved V-encoded cysteine to the conserved J-encoded phenylalanine. In an earlier analysis of roughly 580 of the donors, sequences lacking an unambiguous match to a single V gene segment were excluded. An earlier analysis of 587 of the donors called V segments functional above 56.7% productive rearrangements and segregating when the between-donor standard deviation exceeded 5%. A statistical classification framework was built for diagnosing cytomegalovirus status from the catalog of TCR beta chain sequences. V and J gene assignment, in a later analysis, came from comparing TCR nucleotide sequences with IMGT/GENE-DB human TR gene sequences. The TCRdist pipeline was used in a later analysis to assign CDR3 sequences and most-parsimonious VDJ recombination scenarios. In a later analysis, every TCR beta chain was defined by the combination of its CDR3 amino acid sequence and its V-gene family, and reads without a unique V-gene family were dropped. As a way to deal with suspected cross-contamination and a sequencing artifact, a later analysis dropped under 600 nucleotide sequences that were highly shared and had low generation probability. In a later analysis, a clonal expansion index was calculated for each public chain from normalized within-repertoire ranks of inferred template counts. Generation probabilities in a later analysis came from a VDJ recombination model fitted to out-of-frame rearrangements, and those results were checked against IGoR. In a later analysis, TCR-TCR, TCR-HLA and TCR-CMV co-occurrence was scored with hypergeometric tests, and a repertoire-size bias correction was applied to TCR pairs. To estimate false discovery rates, a later analysis permuted the HLA or CMV assignments 20 times. A later analysis grouped co-occurring TCRs with DBSCAN, adding TCRdist sequence similarity when clustering within HLA-allele-positive subsets. Repertoires with fewer than 30,000 or more than 120,000 public chains, plus five repertoires with anomalous nucleotide sharing, were excluded from co-occurrence clustering. TCRdb's version of the immuneACCESS table is confined to in-frame rearrangements and falls short of the full clone set. An unresolved V gene accounts for under half of the shortfall where checked; the remainder is of unknown origin. The V and J calls and clone size were taken over from that table, and D and trimming were inferred from the DNA. This sample is represented by some 130,000 clones; roughly 74% of them were singletons. Roughly 7.3% of the sample comes from the top ten.

The TCR was taken from a male donor in good health and CMV-seronegative. Input material: PBMCs. This chain joins TRBV5-4 to TRBJ2-1; D gene: possibly TRBD1, on 5 matching bases. The CDR3 is CASSFRGHYNEQFF. In nucleotides, the sequence is TGTGCCAGCAGCTTTCGAGGACACTACAATGAGCAGTTCTTC.